The T cell receptor (beta chain) under discussion was sequenced for a study of CD8+ T cells in alopecia areata. Study summary: Oral tofacitinib, 5 to 10 mg twice daily, was given in an open-label trial.

Following RNA extraction, reverse transcription yielded cDNA that acted as the sequencing template. TCRdb keeps only in-frame clones here, not all; method: immunoSEQ multiplex PCR. The profile shows about 180,000 clones, 67% of them singletons. CD4+ and CD8+ T cells were sorted from PBMCs. Sequencing was performed on CD8+ T cells sorted from blood, taken at week 0. The receptor's source is a human donor with alopecia areata.

CDR3 sequence reads: CASSLGQGAQPQHF. In DNA, the CDR3 is TGCGCCAGCAGCTTGGGACAGGGAGCACAGCCCCAGCATTTT. The chain employs TRBV5-1 and TRBJ1-5; TRBD1 agrees at 7 bases. Germline CDR1 reads SGHRS; CDR2 reads YFSETQ. This CDR3 has 14 residues. Germline trimming cut 0 bases from V and 7 bases from J; bases unmatched to any gene: 4.